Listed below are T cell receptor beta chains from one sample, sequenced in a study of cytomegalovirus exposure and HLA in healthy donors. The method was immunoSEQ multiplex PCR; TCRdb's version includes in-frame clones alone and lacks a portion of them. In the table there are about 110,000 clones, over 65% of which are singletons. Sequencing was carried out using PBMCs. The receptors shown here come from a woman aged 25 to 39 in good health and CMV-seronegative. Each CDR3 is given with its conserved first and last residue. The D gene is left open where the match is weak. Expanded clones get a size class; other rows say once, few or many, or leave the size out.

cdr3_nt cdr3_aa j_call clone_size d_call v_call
TGTGCCAGCAGCTTAGGGCAGGGGGAAGAAAAACTGTTTTTT CASSLGQGEEKLFF TRBJ1-4 once TRBD1 TRBV11-2
TGCAGCGTTGGGACTAGCGGGACCGGGGAGCTGTTTTTT CSVGTSGTGELFF TRBJ2-2 . TRBD2 TRBV29-1
TGTGCCAGCAGGAGCCCTCCTCTCTCCGAGCAGTACTTC CASRSPPLSEQYF TRBJ2-7 . . TRBV28
TGTGCCAGCAGCTTGCAGGGGCCCCAACTATCGGATGGCTACACCTTC CASSLQGPQLSDGYTF TRBJ1-2 . . TRBV5-6
TGTGCCAGCGAGCGGGACTATCCTTACAATGAGCAGTTCTTC CASERDYPYNEQFF TRBJ2-1 . TRBD2 TRBV25-1
TGTGCCAGCAGCAAGACAGGGTTGAAAGAGACCCAGTACTTC CASSKTGLKETQYF TRBJ2-5 . TRBD1 TRBV7-8
TGTGCCAGCAGCTTGGGACTAGCGGGGACAGATACGCAGTATTTT CASSLGLAGTDTQYF TRBJ2-3 . TRBD2 TRBV7-9
TGTGCCACCAGTCAAGCCCGGGACAGGCCTTATGGCTACACCTTC CATSQARDRPYGYTF TRBJ1-2 . TRBD1 TRBV15
TGTGCCTGGAGTGTCGGCGGGAGTGGGAGAAAGACCCAGTACTTC CAWSVGGSGRKTQYF TRBJ2-5 few TRBD2 TRBV30
TGTGCCAGCAGCCTCGGACACTCCCGGAATGAGCAGTTCTTC CASSLGHSRNEQFF TRBJ2-1 . . TRBV7-7
TGTGCCAGCAGCCCCCCGACAGGGGGCTCAGATCAGCCCCAGCATTTT CASSPPTGGSDQPQHF TRBJ1-5 . TRBD1 TRBV7-8